These 20 T cell receptor beta chains were all obtained from the same sample, sequenced in a study of blood T cell repertoires in COVID-19 (dated by TCRdb to between 2020 and 2021). Library preparation employed the immunoSEQ multiplex PCR assay. As stored in TCRdb, this immuneACCESS dataset retains in-frame rearrangements with V and J assigned. A fraction of the clones does not appear; measured against another copy, unresolved V genes explain less than half of the discrepancy, and the remainder lacks a known reason. Present in this sample are 97,000 or so clones, 70% to 90% of which were seen just once. The ten largest account for approximately 2% of the sample. The specimen sequenced was peripheral blood. All receptors derive from a man aged 50-60 years with active COVID-19.

The chain is built from TRBV27 and TRBJ2-1; no definite D call. This CDR3 has 17 amino acids. Trimming left V 2 bases short and J 1 base short, with 15 bases between. Germline V lookup: CDR1 MNHEY, CDR2 SMNVEV (reference sequence). In DNA form, the CDR3 reads TGTGCCAGCAGTTTACCCCAGAGGTACCTGTCCTACAATGAGCAGTTCTTC. Its translation: CASSLPQRYLSYNEQFF.

This clone was observed a handful of times. V is TRBV10-3 and J is TRBJ1-5; 7 positions agree with TRBD1. Germline V gene data show CDR1 as ENHRY and CDR2 as SYGVKD. This CDR3 comprises 14 residues. The junction had 5 bases not matched to a gene; V was cut back by 8 bases and J by 1 base. The CDR3 nucleotides read TGTGCCATCTCGAAGGACAGGAGCAATCAGCCCCAGCATTTT. Translated, it gives CAISKDRSNQPQHF.

By share, this clone ranks as medium-sized. This chain uses TRBV7-8 with TRBJ2-1; TRBD1 agrees at 8 bases. The germline gives CDR1 SGHVS, CDR2 FQNEAQ. The CDR3 is 16 residues long. The V and J ends lost 1 base and 5 bases, in that order; junction bases with no gene match: 7. The DNA of the CDR3 is TGTGCCAGCAGCTTAGTTCGGACAGGGTTCGACAATGAGCAGTTCTTC. This encodes CASSLVRTGFDNEQFF.

The V gene is TRBV6-6, the J gene TRBJ1-5; 8 bases map to TRBD1. V was pared by 3 bases and J by 0 bases, with 4 bases of the junction left unmatched. The CDR3 sequence is 16 residues long. The germline gives CDR1 MNHNY, CDR2 SVGAGI (reference sequence). CDR3 loop: CASSYSTGVSNQPQHF. As DNA, the CDR3 is TGTGCCAGCAGTTATTCGACAGGGGTTAGCAATCAGCCCCAGCATTTT.

The V call is TRBV10-3, the J call TRBJ1-1; no clear D gene. This CDR3 contains 15 residues. Looked up from germline, CDR1 is ENHRY and CDR2 is SYGVKD. Trimming removed 0 bases at V and 4 bases at J, with 12 bases between. The CDR3 coding sequence is TGTGCCATCAGTGAGTCGCCCGGCGGTGGCACTGAAGCTTTCTTT. Amino acids: CAISESPGGGTEAFF.

The V call is TRBV7-8, the J call TRBJ2-7, with D unclear. Germline CDR1 SGHVS, CDR2 FQNEAQ. The CDR3 totals 13 residues. V shed 3 bases and J shed 5 bases, with 11 bases lying between them. In DNA, the CDR3 is TGTGCCAGCAGCTTCCCCAGTCCGAACGAGCAGTACTTC. As protein: CASSFPSPNEQYF.

The rearrangement uses TRBV9 and TRBJ1-5; D gene ambiguous. This CDR3 is 14 amino acids long. The germline V gene has CDR1 SGDLS and CDR2 YYNGEE. The ends were cut back, 0 bases at V and 4 bases at J, with 8 bases in the middle. The CDR3 bases are TGTGCCAGCAGCGTAGGTTCCAGAAATCAGCCCCAGCATTTT. As protein: CASSVGSRNQPQHF.

This clone was seen once. V usage is TRBV7-9 and J usage is TRBJ1-5; D call uncertain. The CDR3 consists of 15 residues. The ends were cut back, 1 base at V and 7 bases at J, with 14 bases in the middle. CDR1 SEHNR and CDR2 FQNEAQ come from the germline V gene (reference sequence). The CDR3 DNA follows: TGTGCCAGCAGCTTAGGGGTGGGGTCGGGGCAGCCCCAGCATTTT. Protein product: CASSLGVGSGQPQHF. The full variable domain, its missing parts supplied by reference TRBV7-9 and TRBJ1-5, is DTGVSQNPRHKITKRGQNVTFRCDPISEHNRLYWYRQTLGQGPEFLTYFQNEAQLEKSRLLSDRFSAERPKGSFSTLEIQRTEQGDSAMYLCASSLGVGSGQPQHFGDGTRLSIL.

The V call is TRBV30, the J call TRBJ2-7; no clear D gene. V lost 0 bases and J 2 bases, leaving 17 bases between the germline ends. The germline V gene encodes CDR1 GTSNPN and CDR2 SVGIG (reference sequence). This CDR3 is 16 amino acids long. The CDR3 spells CAWSVRQALSPYEQYF. CDR3 DNA: TGTGCCTGGAGTGTACGGCAGGCCCTCTCGCCCTACGAGCAGTACTTC.

This clone showed up just once. The gene calls are TRBV28 and TRBJ1-2; 8 nucleotides agree with TRBD1. J gave up 8 bases and V 1 base, and 6 bases lay outside the gene matches. The CDR3 length is 14 residues. Germline V lookup: CDR1 MDHEN, CDR2 SYDVKM. The CDR3 sequence: CASSLYAGGGGYTF. The CDR3 DNA sequence: TGTGCCAGCAGTTTATATGCAGGGGGCGGGGGCTACACCTTC.

V is TRBV5-1 and J is TRBJ2-3, with 10 nucleotides matching TRBD1. This CDR3 is built from 15 residues. With 3 bases clipped from V and 4 bases from J, the junction kept 5 bases outside the gene matches. Germline lookup yields CDR1 SGHRS and CDR2 YFSETQ. CDR3 coding DNA: TGCGCCAGCAGCTCGACAGGGGGCTGGGCAGATACGCAGTATTTT. This codes for CASSSTGGWADTQYF.

The CDR3 loop is CASSLSSGGVSYNEQFF. CDR3 DNA: TGTGCCAGCAGCTTATCTAGCGGGGGGGTCTCCTACAATGAGCAGTTCTTC. The gene calls are TRBV7-2 and TRBJ2-1, with TRBD2 matching 12 bases. Germline CDR1 and CDR2: SGHTA and FQGNSA. The CDR3 extends over 17 amino acids. V gave up 2 bases and J gave up 0 bases; unmatched junction bases: 2.

The V and J genes are TRBV9 and TRBJ2-6; tentatively, D is TRBD1 (6 bases). Trimming removed 3 bases from V and 1 base from J, with 20 bases in between. There are 19 residues in the CDR3. CDR1 and CDR2 from the germline V gene are SGDLS and YYNGEE. Written as DNA, the CDR3 is TGTGCCAGCAGCGGCCGGGACAACACACTCATGTCTGGGGCCAACGTCCTGACTTTC. Amino acid sequence: CASSGRDNTLMSGANVLTF.

The chain joins TRBV19 to TRBJ2-7; D may be TRBD2 (5 bases). The CDR3 is 14 residues long. V lost 3 bases and J lost 6, with 15 bases in between. Germline V lookup: CDR1 LNHDA, CDR2 SQIVND (reference sequence). CDR3 region: CASSITWGVGEQYF. The CDR3 coding sequence is TGTGCCAGTAGTATCACATGGGGAGTGGGCGAGCAGTACTTC.

This clone was seen a single time. CDR3 nucleotide sequence: TGTGCCAGCTCCCGGGGACAGGCGAACTCTGGAAACACCATATATTTT. Translated: CASSRGQANSGNTIYF. The genes are TRBV18 and TRBJ1-3; 8 positions match TRBD1. The CDR3 totals 16 residues. From germline, CDR1 is KGHSH and CDR2 LQKENI. Trimming at V came to 6 bases and at J to 0 bases, leaving 7 bases not matched to a gene.

The V and J genes are TRBV19 and TRBJ1-4, with a weak D call TRBD1 (6 bases). Germline V CDR1 and CDR2: LNHDA, SQIVND (reference sequence). Trimming removed 6 bases from V and 7 bases from J, with 15 bases in between. The CDR3 covers 14 residues. CDR3 bases: TGTGCCAGTAGCCTCGGACAGACGTCTGAAAAACTGTTTTTT. Translating it yields CASSLGQTSEKLFF.

In this sample, this clone turned up once. The genes are TRBV6-5 and TRBJ2-7; 13 bases map to TRBD2. The V segment lost 6 bases and the J segment 4 bases; nucleotides outside the gene matches: 3. Germline V gene data show CDR1 as MNHEY and CDR2 as SVGAGI. This CDR3 comprises 14 residues. The CDR3 is CASSRLAGGYEQYF. The CDR3 DNA reads as TGTGCCAGCAGCCGACTAGCGGGGGGTTACGAGCAGTACTTC.

The V call is TRBV11-2, the J call TRBJ2-2; D may be TRBD1 (6 bases). V was clipped by 1 base and J by 7 bases, with 13 bases between them. The CDR3 has 15 amino acids. Looked up from germline, CDR1 is SGHAT and CDR2 is FQNNGV. DNA for the CDR3: TGTGCCAGCAGCTTAGGGACCGGGACACACGGGGAGCTGTTTTTT. Translation: CASSLGTGTHGELFF.

The chain combines TRBV7-8 with TRBJ2-7; 8 bases map to TRBD1. CDR3 size: 12 residues. Germline V lookup: CDR1 SGHVS, CDR2 FQNEAQ. J gave up 9 bases and V 5 bases, and 6 bases lay outside the gene matches. CDR3 loop: CASSPAGGAQYF. The CDR3 DNA reads TGTGCCAGCAGCCCGGCAGGGGGCGCGCAGTACTTC.

This clone has a single count. The V gene is TRBV6-6, the J gene TRBJ1-2; TRBD1 matches at 10 bases. This CDR3 is built from 12 residues. Germline lookup yields CDR1 MNHNY and CDR2 SVGAGI (reference sequence). With V trimmed by 6 bases and J by 11 bases, 6 bases remained unmatched. CDR3 protein: CASRPGQGGYTF. The CDR3 DNA reads as TGTGCCAGCAGGCCTGGACAGGGGGGGTACACCTTC.